This entry lists 16 T cell receptor delta chains sequenced from one sample in a study of gamma-delta chains in newborns, infants, children. TCRdb reprocessed the reads using CATT. The table has fewer than 4,500 delta-chain clones, roughly 0.6% seen once. Sample: blood. All receptors come from a child who was a newborn, infant or young child, either healthy, febrile or measles-vaccinated (not recorded which).

This clone was observed a few times. The protein TCRdb gives is from a much larger clone and does not agree with this DNA's translation at residue 4, likely a read error; the protein shown here comes from the DNA. This rearrangement joins TRDV2 to TRDJ2, with 8 bases matching TRDD3. The germline V gene encodes CDR1 GEAIGNYY and CDR2 EKD. The CDR3 totals 17 residues. The CDR3 loop is CACVTVAGGISSAQLFF. CDR3 sequence (DNA): TGTGCCTGTGTCACCGTGGCTGGGGGGATATCTTCAGCACAACTCTTCTTT.

As for this clone: A read error likely explains why the TCRdb protein, taken from a much larger clone, differs from this DNA's translation at residue 9; the protein shown is translated from the DNA. The genes are TRDV2 and TRDJ2; 8 bases are shared with TRDD3. V lost 0 bases and J lost 4; bases outside the gene matches: 12. The germline CDR1 and CDR2 sequences are GEAIGNYY and EKD. This CDR3 has 18 residues. In DNA, the CDR3 is TGTGCCTGTGACACCATACTGGGGGGTACGCCCAAGACAGCACAACTCTTCTTT. It codes for CACDTILGGTPKTAQLFF.

About this clone itself: TCRdb's entry gives the protein of a much larger clone, which mismatches this DNA's translation at residue 10, likely from a read error; the protein reported here is translated from the DNA. The CDR3 DNA reads TGTGCCTGTGACACCGGCTGGGGCTCCTTGGACACCCGACAGATGTTTTTC. It specifies CACDTGWGSLDTRQMFF. This chain connects TRDV2 to TRDJ3; weak D call: TRDD3 (6 bases). The CDR3 extends over 17 amino acids. CDR1 and CDR2 (germline): GEAIGNYY, EKD.

This clone was picked up a small number of times. The protein recorded in TCRdb matches a much larger clone and deviates from this DNA's translation at residue 4, suggesting a read error; the protein here is obtained by translating the DNA. The rearrangement links TRDV2 to TRDJ2; 9 positions agree with TRDD3. The CDR3 sequence is 16 residues long. V gave up 5 bases and J gave up 0 bases; unmatched junction bases: 6. Germline-derived CDR1 and CDR2 are GEAIGNYY and EKD. The CDR3 DNA reads TGTGCCTGTGGCACGGTGGGGGATACTTTGACAGCACAACTCTTCTTT. Its translation is CACGTVGDTLTAQLFF.

By share of the sample, this clone is large. The sample carries other DNA sequences with the same CDR3. J is TRDJ3 and V is TRDV2; 11 nucleotides match TRDD3. Germline loops: CDR1 GEAIGNYY, CDR2 EKD. The V gene end was trimmed by 0 bases and the J gene end by 2 bases; junction bases not matched to a gene: 8. The CDR3 extends over 20 amino acids. CDR3 loop: CACDTGWGIQVTWDTRQMFF. The CDR3 DNA reads TGTGCCTGTGACACCGGCTGGGGGATACAGGTTACCTGGGACACCCGACAGATGTTTTTC.

The chain combines TRDV2 with TRDJ1; TRDD3 matches at 10 bases. Germline V gene sequence: CDR1 GEAIGNYY, CDR2 EKD. The length of the CDR3 is 15 residues. V was pared by 7 bases and J by 4 bases, with 11 bases of the junction left unmatched. The CDR3 loop is CACHALGGYIDKLIF. The CDR3 DNA follows: TGTGCCTGCCACGCTCTTGGGGGATACATCGATAAACTCATCTTT.

This clone has more than one count but fewer than ten. A far bigger clonotype differs at one base, so this is likely a read error. Here the CDR3 reads CACDTPHGGYGSPWDTRQMFF. The CDR3 DNA sequence: TGTGCCTGTGACACACCCCATGGGGGATACGGGAGCCCCTGGGACACCCGACAGATGTTTTTC. The chain employs TRDV2 and TRDJ3; 11 bases align to TRDD3. CDR3 length: 21 amino acids. In germline, CDR1 is GEAIGNYY, CDR2 EKD. J was trimmed by 2 bases and V by 1 base; bases with no gene match: 12.

This clone is classed as large. The sample holds other DNA sequences that translate to the same CDR3. This chain links TRDV2 with TRDJ2, with 7 positions matching TRDD3. The germline V gene encodes CDR1 GEAIGNYY and CDR2 EKD. This CDR3 spans 13 amino acids. Losses at the gene ends were 0 bases for V and 7 bases for J; bases not matched to a gene: 1. CDR3: CACDTGIQAQLFF. In DNA, the CDR3 is TGTGCCTGTGACACCGGGATACAAGCACAACTCTTCTTT.

Only a few counts were recorded for this clone. TCRdb has a much larger clone's protein, which differs at residue 3 from the translation of this DNA, likely because of a read error; what is shown is the protein translated from the DNA. The chain is built from TRDV2 and TRDJ3; TRDD3 agrees at 11 bases. Germline CDR1 GEAIGNYY, CDR2 EKD. The CDR3 is made up of 18 amino acids. Here the CDR3 DNA reads TGTGCCCGTGACGTCTTACTGGGGGATACCTGGGACACCCGACAGATGTTTTTC. Residues: CARDVLLGDTWDTRQMFF.

This clone was detected a few times. At residue 15, the TCRdb amino acid sequence and the translated nucleotide sequence differ, so the protein here is the DNA translation. J is TRDJ2 and V is TRAV29/DV5; TRDD3 matches 8 bases. Germline CDR1 NSMFDY, CDR2 ISSIKDK. The CDR3 covers 17 residues. This CDR3 is CAAQLLGANCLAAQPFF. CDR3 DNA sequence: TGTGCAGCGCAACTACTGGGGGCCAACTGTTTGGCAGCACAACCCTTCTTT.

This clone was counted a few times. A read error likely explains this, since a far larger clone differs by one base. Additional DNA sequences in this sample encode the identical CDR3. The V gene is TRDV2, the J gene TRDJ2, with 9 bases identical to TRDD3. Germline V lookup: CDR1 GEAIGNYY, CDR2 EKD. The CDR3 covers 16 residues. The CDR3 DNA reads TGTGCCTGTGACACGGTCCTGGGGGATCTGACAGCGCAACTCTTCTTT. The encoded protein is CACDTVLGDLTAQLFF.

This clone was detected a few times. The protein in TCRdb stems from a much larger clone and differs at residue 12 from this DNA's translation, likely a read error; here the protein is translated from the DNA. This sequence joins TRAV29/DV5 and TRDJ2; maybe TRDD3 (6 bases). The CDR3 covers 16 residues. Germline CDR1 is NSMFDY and CDR2 is ISSIKDK. The CDR3 is CAASAGDPILTVQLFF. The CDR3 coding sequence is TGTGCAGCAAGCGCGGGGGACCCCATTTTGACAGTACAACTCTTCTTT.

In regard to this clone: A far larger clone is one nucleotide away, so this likely arose from a read error. The same CDR3 can be traced to other DNA sequences in this sample. The chain employs TRDV2 and TRDJ3; no reliable D call. CDR3 length: 17 amino acids. Germline values: CDR1 GEAIGNYY, CDR2 EKD. The CDR3 sequence is CACDSVNKPWDTRQMFF. CDR3 DNA sequence: TGTGCCTGTGACAGTGTGAACAAACCGTGGGACACCCGGCAGATGTTTTTC.

As to this clone: Translating this DNA gives a protein that differs at residue 10 from the TCRdb one, which belongs to a much larger clone; a read error is likely, and the protein shown is this translation. V usage is TRDV2 and J usage is TRDJ3; D possibly corresponds to TRDD3 (6 bases). CDR1 is GEAIGNYY and CDR2 is EKD in the germline V gene. This CDR3 spans 19 amino acids. V lost 0 bases to trimming and J lost 0 bases, with 14 bases between them. The CDR3 protein is CACDTVGGRLSWDTRQMFF. The CDR3 region has the DNA TGTGCCTGTGACACCGTTGGGGGCCGCCTCTCCTGGGACACCCGACAGATGTTTTTC.

As to this clone: TCRdb has a much larger clone's protein, which differs at residue 16 from the translation of this DNA, likely because of a read error; what is shown is the protein translated from the DNA. The rearrangement links TRDV2 to TRDJ3; TRDD3 agrees at 10 bases. Per germline, CDR1 GEAIGNYY and CDR2 EKD. The CDR3 spans 18 residues. The CDR3 DNA reads as TGTGCCTGTGACACCGGGGGATACGGGACCTGGGACACCCGACAGACGTTTTTC. Amino acid sequence: CACDTGGYGTWDTRQTFF.

Remarks on this clone: Translating this DNA gives a protein that differs at residue 4 from the TCRdb one, which belongs to a much larger clone; a read error is likely, and the protein shown is this translation. The chain uses TRDV2 and TRDJ2; 9 bases agree with TRDD3. The CDR3 sequence is 14 residues long. Germline CDR1 and CDR2: GEAIGNYY and EKD. The ends lost 5 bases at V and 2 bases at J; junction bases unmatched: 2. The chain's CDR3 is CACGTGGLTAQLFF. The CDR3 nucleotides are TGTGCCTGTGGCACTGGGGGATTGACAGCACAACTCTTCTTT.